These 4 T cell receptor beta chains were sequenced from one sample in a study of vaccination and CD4 T cells after COVID-19. These receptors have no known antigen. An Oncomine TCR Beta short-read assay was used to sequence the DNA from cultured CD4+ T cells. MiXCR was run by TCRdb on the PCR reads, yielding one entry per CDR3 protein. The sample shows 7,000 or so distinct CDR3 sequences, 74% of them seen only once. Treatment here: approximately nine-day PBMC culture with coronavirus spike peptide pools or control peptides (ViraFEST assay). Sample: CD4+ T cells from blood, cultured in vitro. The receptors derive from a human donor who had recovered from COVID-19.

V is TRBV6-2 or TRBV6-3 and J is TRBJ1-6; TRBD1 matches 8 bases. From germline, CDR1 is MNHEY and CDR2 SVGEGT. J lost 7 bases, V lost 7 bases, and 12 bases had no gene match. There are 16 residues in the CDR3. The CDR3 region is CASTLSQGAPNSPLHF. DNA of the CDR3: TGTGCCAGCACCCTATCCCAGGGGGCGCCGAATTCACCCCTCCACTTT.

This sequence joins TRBV9 and TRBJ1-6; 10 nucleotides match TRBD1. The germline V gene encodes CDR1 SGDLS and CDR2 YYNGEE. This CDR3 is 16 amino acids long. The V segment lost 3 bases and the J segment 9 bases; nucleotides outside the gene matches: 9. The CDR3 sequence is CASSGDRGRDTSPLHF. DNA for the CDR3: TGTGCCAGCAGCGGCGACAGGGGGCGGGATACTTCACCCCTCCACTTT.

The rearrangement uses TRBV20-1 and TRBJ2-7; 10 positions agree with TRBD1. CDR3 size: 13 residues. The ends lost 7 bases at V and 5 bases at J; junction bases unmatched: 8. CDR1 and CDR2 (germline): DFQATT, SNEGSKA (reference sequence). CDR3 residues: CSVLGTGEHEQYF. The CDR3 DNA reads as TGCAGTGTTCTGGGGACAGGGGAACACGAGCAGTACTTC.

In this sample, this clonotype turned up a few times. The rearrangement links TRBV20-1 to TRBJ2-1; 11 bases agree with TRBD2. This CDR3 contains 15 residues. Losses at the gene ends were 6 bases for V and 8 bases for J; bases not matched to a gene: 12. Germline-derived CDR1 and CDR2 are DFQATT and SNEGSKA (reference sequence). CDR3 nucleotide sequence: TGCAGTGCAAATATAGCGGGAGGGCCAGATTATGAGCAGTTCTTC. This gives the protein CSANIAGGPDYEQFF.